This is a list of T cell receptor beta chains from one sample in a study of vaccination and CD4 T cells after COVID-19. No cognate antigen is known for these TCRs. TCRdb used MiXCR to reprocess the PCR reads, holding one entry per CDR3 protein. The table records tens of thousands of distinct CDR3 sequences, about 30% of them present only once. Specimen: cultured CD4+ T cells from blood. These receptor sequences come from a human donor with COVID-19. CDR3s include the opening cysteine and the closing phenylalanine or tryptophan. Fields, in order: V gene, J gene, clone size, D gene, CDR3 DNA, CDR3 protein. The D gene is left open where the match is weak. Size is omitted from some rows. Given values are once, few, many or a class for expanded clones.

TRBV20-1,TRBJ1-1,-,-,TGCAGTGCTAGAGGGCTTATTCTTAGGGGGACTGAAGCTTTCTTT,CSARGLILRGTEAFF
TRBV11-2,TRBJ1-2,few,-,TGTGCCAGCAGCACAGACCAGGGGAGAAGCTATGGCTACACCTTC,CASSTDQGRSYGYTF
TRBV27,TRBJ2-7,few,TRBD2,TGTGCCAGCAGTCCCCCGGTAGCGGGGGTCCACGAGCAGTACTTC,CASSPPVAGVHEQYF
TRBV20-1,TRBJ1-2,-,TRBD1,TGCAGTGCTAGAAATGCCGACAGGGGGCAGGGTTACACCTTC,CSARNADRGQGYTF
TRBV20-1,TRBJ2-2,few,-,TGCAGTGCTTGGCTGGTGAACACCGGGGAGCTGTTTTTT,CSAWLVNTGELFF
TRBV7-2,TRBJ2-1,few,-,TGTGCCAGCAGGCTCTACAATGAGCAGTTCTTC,CASRLYNEQFF
TRBV7-8,TRBJ2-1,-,TRBD2,TGTGCCAGCAGCTTTATGGGTGCTAGCGGGGTTAACAATGAGCAGTTCTTC,CASSFMGASGVNNEQFF
TRBV11-3,TRBJ2-7,medium-sized,-,TGTGCCAGCAGCAAAGGAGCGTCAAGCTCCTACGAGCAGTACTTC,CASSKGASSSYEQYF
TRBV10-1,TRBJ2-5,-,TRBD2,TGCGCCAGCAGTGAGGGGACTAGCGGGGGGTTTATACAAGAGACCCAGTACTTC,CASSEGTSGGFIQETQYF
TRBV7-2,TRBJ2-2,-,-,TGTGCCAGCAGCACATGGGGTACGGCGGGATTGAACACCGGGGAGCTGTTTTTT,CASSTWGTAGLNTGELFF
TRBV5-5,TRBJ1-5,-,-,TGTGCCAGCAGCGGGGGACAACTCAATCAGCCCCAGCATTTT,CASSGGQLNQPQHF
TRBV2,TRBJ2-1,few,TRBD1,TGTGCCAGCAGTTATCGACAGGGGCAGTTCTTC,CASSYRQGQFF
TRBV7-9,TRBJ1-3,few,-,TGTGCCACCCCGGGAGGCTCTGGAAACACCATATATTTT,CATPGGSGNTIYF
TRBV6-1,TRBJ1-6,-,TRBD1,TGTGCCAGCAGCCTCCAGGGACAGAAGAATTCACCCCTCCACTTT,CASSLQGQKNSPLHF
TRBV7-6,TRBJ1-5,-,-,TGTGCCAGCAGCTTCTCCGGGGATCAGCCCCAGCATTTT,CASSFSGDQPQHF
TRBV6-5,TRBJ2-3,-,-,TGTGCCAGCAGTTATGGGACAGATACGCAGTATTTT,CASSYGTDTQYF
TRBV20-1,TRBJ1-5,few,-,TGCAGTGCTAGGGTAGGGTCGTTGTCGAATCAGCCCCAGCATTTT,CSARVGSLSNQPQHF
TRBV5-1,TRBJ1-2,few,-,TGCGCCAGCAGCCGCGACAGAAGCTACACCTTC,CASSRDRSYTF
TRBV5-4,TRBJ1-2,-,-,TGTGCCAGCAGCTTGGATCGTACGGGGTATGGCTACACCTTC,CASSLDRTGYGYTF
TRBV6-1,TRBJ1-6,few,-,TGTGCCATCACTACGAGCCAGGCCCTCCACTTT,CAITTSQALHF
TRBV2,TRBJ2-7,-,TRBD2,TGTGCCAGCGAGGGGAGGGTTGGCTACGAGCAGTACTTC,CASEGRVGYEQYF
TRBV5-1,TRBJ2-5,-,TRBD1,TGCGCCAGCAGCTTCACAGGGGGCCAACAAGAGACCCAGTACTTC,CASSFTGGQQETQYF
TRBV4-3,TRBJ2-2,-,-,TGCGCCAGCAGCCAAGAAGGGGTCGGGGAGCTGTTTTTT,CASSQEGVGELFF
TRBV20-1,TRBJ1-3,few,TRBD1,TGCAGTGCTGCAGGGGGGGGCGGATTACGAAACACCATATATTTT,CSAAGGGGLRNTIYF
TRBV28,TRBJ1-3,-,-,TGTGCCACTACCCCCGGGCACTCTGGAAACACCATATATTTT,CATTPGHSGNTIYF
TRBV7-6,TRBJ2-7,-,-,TGTGTCGGGACTGCTCTCGGGGAGCAGTACTTC,CVGTALGEQYF
TRBV15,TRBJ2-2,-,-,TGTGCCACCGCTCGGGACCCCACCGGGGAGCTGTTTTTT,CATARDPTGELFF
TRBV19,TRBJ1-2,few,-,TGTGCCAGTTTCCGGGGCCTATTCTATGGCTACACCTTC,CASFRGLFYGYTF
TRBV11-2,TRBJ2-1,few,-,TGTGCCAGCAGCCAACAGGGTTGGGGGAATTACAATGAGCAGTTCTTC,CASSQQGWGNYNEQFF
TRBV10-2,TRBJ2-3,-,TRBD2,TGCGCCAGCGTAGCGGGGCTGAGCACAGATACGCAGTATTTT,CASVAGLSTDTQYF
TRBV2,TRBJ2-5,-,-,TGTGCCAGCAGTGAAACGGGCCGGAGGTCGCTAGAGACCCAGTACTTC,CASSETGRRSLETQYF
TRBV30,TRBJ2-2,-,-,TGTGCCTGGAGGGGGATCAAGAACACCGGGGAGCTGTTTTTT,CAWRGIKNTGELFF
TRBV5-1,TRBJ2-4,-,-,TGCGCCAGCAGCCCCCGGGCCGGGGGAGGAAACATTCAGTACTTC,CASSPRAGGGNIQYF
TRBV11-3,TRBJ2-1,-,TRBD2,TGTGCCAGCTCAGAGGACGGGGGGGCCCTCAATGAGCAGTTCTTC,CASSEDGGALNEQFF
TRBV4-2,TRBJ2-2,-,-,TGTGCCAGCAGCCAAGATCAAGGGGGGAACACCGGGGAGCTGTTTTTT,CASSQDQGGNTGELFF
TRBV24-1,TRBJ2-1,-,-,TGTGCCACCAGTGATCCTAAGGCAGGGTCTGAGCAGTTCTTC,CATSDPKAGSEQFF
TRBV7-2,TRBJ1-6,few,-,TGTGCCAGCAGCTTTCCCGGGAATTCACCCCTCCACTTT,CASSFPGNSPLHF
TRBV12-3/TRBV12-4,TRBJ2-1,few,-,TGTGCCAGCAGTTTTGATGCGAGCTCCTACAATGAGCAGTTCTTC,CASSFDASSYNEQFF
TRBV6-1,TRBJ1-5,-,-,TGTGCCAGCGGGGGCAATCAGCCCCAGCATTTT,CASGGNQPQHF
TRBV6-1,TRBJ1-5,few,TRBD1,TGTGCCAGCAGAGACAGGGGGAATCAGCCCCAGCATTTT,CASRDRGNQPQHF
TRBV7-9,TRBJ2-7,-,-,TGTGCCAGCAGCTTCCTGCGGGGGCGGAGCTCCTACGAGCAGTACTTC,CASSFLRGRSSYEQYF
TRBV10-1,TRBJ2-5,-,-,TGCGCCAGCAGTGCGGATAACTCACTTCAAGAGACCCAGTACTTC,CASSADNSLQETQYF
TRBV7-8,TRBJ1-2,-,TRBD1,TGTGCCAGCAGCCCATCTAGACAGGGTGTCCACGGCTACACCTTC,CASSPSRQGVHGYTF
TRBV2,TRBJ1-5,few,TRBD1,TGTGCCAGCAGATGGGACAGGGGGAGCAATCAGCCCCAGCATTTT,CASRWDRGSNQPQHF
TRBV7-2,TRBJ1-5,few,TRBD1,TGTGCCAGCAGCTTAGCGGGGACAGGGGGCGCCTGGCAGCCCCAGCATTTT,CASSLAGTGGAWQPQHF
TRBV25-1,TRBJ2-7,few,-,TGTGCCAGCAGTGAATTCGGGGGGCGGGTCCGCGAGCAGTACTTC,CASSEFGGRVREQYF